These T cell receptor beta chains were read from a single sample in a study of blood T cell repertoires in COVID-19. Sequencing used immunoSEQ multiplex PCR; TCRdb keeps in-frame clones, though not all of them. The sample shows under 250,000 clones, roughly four fifths of them seen only once. The sequenced material came from peripheral blood. The receptor source for this set is a man between 50 and 59 years old with acute or convalescent COVID-19. Both conserved end residues are part of each CDR3.

j_call,v_call,cdr3_aa
TRBJ2-1,TRBV19,CASNKEWREADREQFF
TRBJ1-5,TRBV3-1/TRBV3-2,CASSQGGYSNQPQHF
TRBJ1-6,TRBV10-2,CASIGVRDSPLHF
TRBJ1-1,TRBV6-5,CASSLYPLPTTEAFF
TRBJ2-2,TRBV9,CASSVGTGRTGELFF
TRBJ2-5,TRBV6-2/TRBV6-3,CASSPTATSGRNQETQYF
TRBJ1-5,TRBV30,CAWSRESEQPQHF
TRBJ2-1,TRBV27,CASKDRRSYNEQFF
TRBJ2-2,TRBV19,CASSKDINTGELFF
TRBJ1-1,TRBV11-2,CASSFRGTEAFF
TRBJ2-7,TRBV2,CASSETGSSYEQYF
TRBJ1-2,TRBV11-3,CASSLDRGDYGYTF
TRBJ2-2,TRBV5-1,CASSSGVTGRTGELFF
TRBJ2-1,TRBV19,CASSRDRGHEQFF
TRBJ1-1,TRBV5-4,CASSLREGQGAEAFF
TRBJ2-5,TRBV7-9,CASSGSGRGETQYF
TRBJ1-1,TRBV19,CAIGQGGYNTEAFF
TRBJ1-5,TRBV5-1,CASSLDGPGQPQHF
TRBJ2-3,TRBV27,CASRGLGDTQYF
TRBJ1-3,TRBV28,CASSLTQVPSGNTIYF
TRBJ1-2,TRBV9,CASSVGGPYGYTF
TRBJ1-6,TRBV28,CASSGRTGGHNSGLHF
TRBJ1-4,TRBV19,CASSIGQGGEKLFF
TRBJ2-7,TRBV5-1,CASSLVRRGSSYEQYF
TRBJ2-7,TRBV10-2,CASSESKGQVHQQYF
TRBJ1-6,TRBV2,CASRPGQGFSPLHF
TRBJ1-1,TRBV7-3,CASSPSQGMEAFF
TRBJ2-3,TRBV28,CASSVRGVGDTQYF